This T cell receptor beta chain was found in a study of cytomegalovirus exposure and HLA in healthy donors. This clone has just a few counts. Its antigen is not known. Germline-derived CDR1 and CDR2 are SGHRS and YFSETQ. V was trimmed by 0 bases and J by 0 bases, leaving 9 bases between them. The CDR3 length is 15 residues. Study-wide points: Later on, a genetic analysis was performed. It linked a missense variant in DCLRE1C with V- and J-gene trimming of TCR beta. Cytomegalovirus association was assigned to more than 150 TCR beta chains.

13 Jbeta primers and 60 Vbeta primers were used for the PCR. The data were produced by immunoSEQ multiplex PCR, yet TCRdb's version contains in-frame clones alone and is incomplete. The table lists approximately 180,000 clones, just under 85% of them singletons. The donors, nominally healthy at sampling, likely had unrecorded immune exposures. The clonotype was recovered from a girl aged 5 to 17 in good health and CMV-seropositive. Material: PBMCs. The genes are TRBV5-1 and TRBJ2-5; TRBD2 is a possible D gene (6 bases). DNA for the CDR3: TGCGCCAGCAGCTTGGCTGGGGGGTACCAAGAGACCCAGTACTTC. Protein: CASSLAGGYQETQYF.